These T cell receptor beta chains were read from a single sample in a study of blood T cell repertoires in COVID-19. Measured with immunoSEQ multiplex PCR; TCRdb has only the in-frame clones, and not every one. The sample includes about 380,000 clones, nearly 90% seen only once; the top ten take approximately 7%. The specimen sequenced was peripheral blood. The origin of the receptors is a man aged 18 to 29 with active or convalescent COVID-19. CDR3s include the opening cysteine and the closing phenylalanine or tryptophan. The D gene is left open where the match is weak. Size tells how often a clone was seen (once, few, many) or the class of an expanded clone, and some rows leave it out.

>NA|TRBV4-1|NA|TRBJ1-2
CASSPLSTGNYGYTF
TGCGCCAGCAGCCCTTTAAGCACAGGGAACTATGGCTACACCTTC
>NA|TRBV27|NA|TRBJ2-1
CASSLLGRSYNEQFF
TGTGCCAGCAGTTTGTTAGGGAGATCCTACAATGAGCAGTTCTTC
>TRBD2|TRBV5-5|NA|TRBJ2-7
CASSWDGRPFEQYF
TGTGCCAGCAGCTGGGACGGGAGGCCTTTTGAGCAGTACTTC
>TRBD1|TRBV28|NA|TRBJ1-5
CASSFGAGRQGVGQPQHF
TGTGCCAGCAGTTTTGGGGCCGGACGACAGGGGGTCGGTCAGCCCCAGCATTTT
>TRBD2|TRBV4-3|once|TRBJ2-7
CASSQDGTSGNYEQYF
TGCGCCAGCAGCCAAGATGGGACTAGCGGGAACTACGAGCAGTACTTC
>TRBD1|TRBV27|NA|TRBJ1-4
CASSLTGANEKLFF
TGTGCCAGCAGTTTAACAGGGGCTAATGAAAAACTGTTTTTT
>TRBD1|TRBV6-5|NA|TRBJ2-7
CASSPGTGGVYEQYF
TGTGCCAGCAGTCCAGGGACAGGGGGAGTATACGAGCAGTACTTC
>TRBD1|TRBV15|NA|TRBJ2-4
CATSETRGSNIQYF
TGTGCCACCAGCGAGACCAGGGGGTCAAACATTCAGTACTTC
>TRBD1|TRBV18|NA|TRBJ1-6
CASSPGTGGGESPLHF
TGTGCCAGCTCACCAGGGACAGGGGGTGGAGAATCACCCCTCCACTTT
>TRBD1|TRBV7-2|NA|TRBJ2-5
CASSQGVVSQETQYF
TGTGCCAGCAGCCAGGGGGTCGTCAGCCAAGAGACCCAGTACTTC
>TRBD1|TRBV3-1/TRBV3-2|NA|TRBJ2-7
CASSLSRDRVLYEQYF
TGTGCCAGCAGTCTAAGCCGGGACAGGGTTCTTTACGAGCAGTACTTC
>TRBD1|TRBV25-1|NA|TRBJ1-4
CASSSTGSYNEKLFF
TGTGCCAGCAGTTCGACAGGGTCCTATAATGAAAAACTGTTTTTT
>TRBD1|TRBV11-2|NA|TRBJ2-3
CASSPGQGSTDTQYF
TGTGCCAGCAGTCCAGGACAGGGGAGCACAGATACGCAGTATTTT
>TRBD1|TRBV19|NA|TRBJ1-6
CASSGRDSYNSPLHF
TGTGCCAGTAGTGGCCGGGACAGTTATAATTCACCCCTCCACTTT
>TRBD1|TRBV14|NA|TRBJ2-7
CASSQLGQSYEQYF
TGTGCCAGCAGCCAACTGGGACAGTCCTACGAGCAGTACTTC
>NA|TRBV2|NA|TRBJ1-1
CASSGEKNTEAFF
TGTGCCAGCAGTGGAGAAAAGAACACTGAAGCTTTCTTT
>TRBD1|TRBV6-2/TRBV6-3|NA|TRBJ2-1
CASSHRGQGSNEQFF
TGTGCCAGCAGTCACAGGGGACAGGGGTCAAATGAGCAGTTCTTC
>TRBD1|TRBV7-2|NA|TRBJ1-2
CASSFGGDREGGYTF
TGTGCCAGCAGCTTTGGGGGGGACAGGGAGGGTGGCTACACCTTC
>NA|TRBV12-3/TRBV12-4|NA|TRBJ1-2
CASTPQGGYGYTF
TGTGCCAGCACCCCACAGGGCGGCTATGGCTACACCTTC
>TRBD2|TRBV5-6|NA|TRBJ2-1
CASSPHLSLAGAYNEQFF
TGTGCCAGCAGCCCCCATCTGTCCCTAGCGGGGGCCTACAATGAGCAGTTCTTC
>TRBD1|TRBV6-5|NA|TRBJ2-7
CASRSLPGQGYEQYF
TGTGCCAGCAGAAGTTTACCGGGACAGGGCTACGAGCAGTACTTC
>TRBD2|TRBV19|NA|TRBJ2-1
CASSPHPKTSGKGNEQFF
TGTGCCAGTAGTCCCCACCCCAAGACTAGCGGGAAGGGCAATGAGCAGTTCTTC
>TRBD2|TRBV7-2|NA|TRBJ2-1
CASSPIAGSNEQFF
TGTGCCAGCAGCCCGATAGCGGGATCAAATGAGCAGTTCTTC
>TRBD1|TRBV28|NA|TRBJ1-5
CASRTGGQGGNGPQHF
TGTGCCAGTAGGACTGGGGGACAGGGGGGAAATGGGCCCCAGCATTTT
>TRBD1|TRBV10-3|NA|TRBJ1-1
CAISEMIGGGTEAFF
TGTGCCATCAGTGAAATGATAGGGGGCGGCACTGAAGCTTTCTTT
>NA|TRBV28|NA|TRBJ1-6
CASTTGSSYNSPLHF
TGTGCCAGCACTACAGGGAGCTCCTATAATTCACCCCTCCACTTT
>TRBD1|TRBV27|NA|TRBJ1-2
CASRSIGTGARNGYTF
TGTGCCAGCAGAAGCATAGGGACAGGGGCGCGGAACGGCTACACCTTC
>NA|TRBV7-9|NA|TRBJ1-3
CASSLQGTSGNTIYF
TGTGCCAGCAGCTTGCAGGGCACCTCTGGAAACACCATATATTTT
>NA|TRBV5-1|NA|TRBJ2-7
CASSQTGNYEQYF
TGCGCCAGCAGCCAAACAGGAAACTACGAGCAGTACTTC
>TRBD2|TRBV3-1/TRBV3-2|NA|TRBJ2-7
CASSQDPSGGGEQYF
TGTGCCAGCAGCCAAGATCCTAGCGGGGGCGGTGAGCAGTACTTC
>NA|TRBV6-6|NA|TRBJ1-1
CASSYVEQGAFF
TGTGCCAGCAGTTACGTCGAACAGGGAGCTTTCTTT
>NA|TRBV12-3/TRBV12-4|NA|TRBJ1-2
CASSQGLGYTF
TGTGCCAGCAGCCAGGGGCTCGGCTACACCTTC
>NA|TRBV7-2|NA|TRBJ1-2
CASSRNRAGYTF
TGTGCCAGCAGCAGAAACAGGGCCGGCTACACCTTC
>TRBD1|TRBV4-3|NA|TRBJ2-7
CASSQTGASYEQYF
TGCGCCAGCAGCCAGACAGGGGCCTCCTACGAGCAGTACTTC
>NA|TRBV6-4|NA|TRBJ1-4
CASSLQDRVNEKLFF
TGTGCCAGCAGTTTACAGGACAGAGTTAATGAAAAACTGTTTTTT
>NA|TRBV6-2/TRBV6-3|NA|TRBJ1-5
CASSWGYPQGQHF
TGTGCCAGCAGTTGGGGGTACCCACAGGGCCAGCATTTT
>NA|TRBV19|NA|TRBJ2-5
CASRRETEETQYF
TGTGCCAGTAGGAGGGAGACCGAAGAGACCCAGTACTTC